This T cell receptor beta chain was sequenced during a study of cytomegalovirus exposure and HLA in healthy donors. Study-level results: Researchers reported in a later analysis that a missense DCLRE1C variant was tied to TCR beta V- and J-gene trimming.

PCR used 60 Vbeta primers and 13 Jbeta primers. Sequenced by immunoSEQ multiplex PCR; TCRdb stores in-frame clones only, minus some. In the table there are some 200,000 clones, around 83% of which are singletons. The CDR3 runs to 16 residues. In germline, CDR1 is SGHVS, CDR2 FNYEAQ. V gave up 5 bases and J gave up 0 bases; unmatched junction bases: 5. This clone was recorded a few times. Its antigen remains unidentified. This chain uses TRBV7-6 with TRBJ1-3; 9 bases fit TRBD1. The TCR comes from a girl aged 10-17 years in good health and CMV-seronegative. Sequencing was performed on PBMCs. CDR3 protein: CASSQGQGNSGNTIYF. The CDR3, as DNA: TGTGCCAGCAGCCAAGGACAGGGGAACTCTGGAAACACCATATATTTT.